Below, 8 T cell receptor beta chains from the same sample are listed, as sequenced in a study of blood T cell repertoires in COVID-19. Repertoires were generated with immunoSEQ multiplex PCR, while TCRdb's copy carries only in-frame clones and drops some. The profile covers some 300,000 clones, with almost 90% appearing a single time and 0.8% to 1.3% taken by the ten largest. Sequenced input: peripheral blood. The receptor source for this set is a woman between 35 and 50 years old with COVID-19, enrolled during active disease.

The chain couples TRBV18 to TRBJ2-5, with a possible D match to TRBD1 (6 bases). V was shortened by 2 bases and J by 5 bases, with 9 bases between the two germline ends. Germline CDR1 reads KGHSH; CDR2 reads LQKENI. The CDR3 extends over 13 amino acids. CDR3 nucleotide sequence: TGTGCCAGCTCACCAAAGGACAGCGAGACCCAGTACTTC. Protein product: CASSPKDSETQYF.

This chain uses TRBV2 with TRBJ2-1, with TRBD1 matching over 7 bases. V was clipped by 4 bases and J by 1 base; unmatched bases: 7. CDR1 and CDR2 (germline): SNHLY, FYNNEI. CDR3 length equals 16 residues. CDR3 DNA: TGTGCCAGCAGTGCAAGACAGGGCATATCCTACAATGAGCAGTTCTTC. It is translated as CASSARQGISYNEQFF.

The chain is built from TRBV19 and TRBJ1-1, with TRBD1 matching over 10 bases. The CDR3 is 13 amino acids. V lost 7 bases, J lost 5 bases, and 4 bases stayed unmatched. Looked up from germline, CDR1 is LNHDA and CDR2 is SQIVND (reference sequence). This CDR3 reads CASKRQGATEAFF. The CDR3 bases are TGTGCCAGTAAGAGACAGGGGGCTACTGAAGCTTTCTTT.

This sequence joins TRBV4-3 and TRBJ2-3; 14 nucleotides agree with TRBD2. CDR1 and CDR2 (germline): LGHNA, YSLEER. The CDR3 runs 16 residues. With 4 bases clipped from V and 5 bases from J, the junction kept 5 bases outside the gene matches. The CDR3 is CASSPGLAGGKDTQYF. In nucleotides, the CDR3 is TGCGCCAGCAGCCCTGGACTAGCGGGAGGAAAAGATACGCAGTATTTT.

The DNA of the CDR3 is TGTGCCAGTAGTACAACAGGGGAAGGTAATTCACCCCTCCACTTT. Protein product: CASSTTGEGNSPLHF. J is TRBJ1-6 and V is TRBV19; 7 bases map to TRBD1. V lost 4 bases to trimming and J lost 6 bases; unmatched junction nucleotides: 6. CDR3 length: 15 amino acids. CDR1 and CDR2 (germline): LNHDA, SQIVND (reference sequence).

In the case of this clone: A junction boundary mismatches the germline segment, possibly from a read error. Other DNA sequences in the sample encode the same CDR3. The rearrangement links TRBV7-7 to TRBJ2-1; 11 bases agree with TRBD2. The V gene's germline CDR1 is SSHAT and CDR2 FNYEAQ (reference sequence). CDR3 size: 15 residues. The CDR3 coding sequence is TGTGCTAGCAGCCTGGGACTAGCGGCCTACAATGAGCAGTTCTTC. Translation gives CASSLGLAAYNEQFF.

This chain links TRBV28 with TRBJ1-1; no reliable D call. This CDR3 region has 15 residues. V was trimmed by 4 bases and J by 4 bases, leaving 16 bases between them. Germline CDR1 reads MDHEN; CDR2 reads SYDVKM. The CDR3 bases are TGTGCCAGCAGTTCATTTGGAGCAATGGGCACTGAAGCTTTCTTT. Protein sequence: CASSSFGAMGTEAFF.

J is TRBJ1-3 and V is TRBV4-1; TRBD1 might be the D (5 bases). Germline V CDR1 and CDR2: MGHRA, YSYEKL. The length of the CDR3 is 12 residues. V dropped 0 bases and J dropped 10 bases, with 7 bases sitting between them. The CDR3 spells CASSQEAGTIYF. Here the CDR3 DNA reads TGCGCCAGCAGCCAAGAAGCAGGGACCATATATTTT.